The 8 T cell receptor beta chains in this list originate from one sample, sequenced in a study of blood T cell repertoires in COVID-19. Libraries were prepared by immunoSEQ multiplex PCR; TCRdb keeps only in-frame clonotypes and omits some of them. The sample contains 150,000 to 200,000 clones, 70% to 85% of which appear only once. Sequencing was done on a sample of peripheral blood. The source of these receptors is a woman in her thirties with acute or convalescent COVID-19.

Comments on this clone: An end of the junction differs from the germline gene, which may be a read error. The J gene is TRBJ1-1, the V gene TRBV24-1; D is undetermined. The CDR3 consists of 12 residues. Germline V CDR1 and CDR2: KGHDR, SFDVKD. CDR3 bases: TGTGCCACCAGTGATTTAAACAGTGAAGCTTTCTTT. Its translation is CATSDLNSEAFF.

This chain connects TRBV4-1 to TRBJ2-1; TRBD1 might be the D (6 bases). The CDR3 length is 18 residues. V gave up 0 bases and J gave up 1 base, with 16 bases separating them. Germline CDR1 is MGHRA and CDR2 is YSYEKL. CDR3 residues: CASSQEGAGTRSYNEQFF. The CDR3 nucleotides read TGCGCCAGCAGCCAAGAGGGGGCCGGGACACGATCCTACAATGAGCAGTTCTTC.

This clone has just one count. The genes are TRBV6-1 and TRBJ1-5; TRBD1 agrees at 10 bases. The J segment lost 4 bases and the V segment lost 3 bases, leaving 6 bases of the junction unmatched. Germline CDR1 reads MNHNS; CDR2 reads SASEGT. The CDR3 extends over 16 amino acids. The CDR3 nucleotides read TGTGCCAGCAGTGAGAGAGGGACAGGGGCAAATCAGCCCCAGCATTTT. Translation gives CASSERGTGANQPQHF.

The V and J genes are TRBV19 and TRBJ2-7; D is undetermined. The germline V gene has CDR1 LNHDA and CDR2 SQIVND (reference sequence). Between the trimmed V and J ends, which lost 3 bases and 6 bases, there was a span of 15 bases. CDR3 length: 14 residues. Written as DNA, the CDR3 is TGTGCCAGTAGTATGAACAGTAAGACGTTCGAGCAGTACTTC. This gives the protein CASSMNSKTFEQYF.

This chain connects TRBV5-4 to TRBJ2-3; TRBD2 is a possible D gene (6 bases). Germline lookup yields CDR1 SGHNT and CDR2 YYREEE (reference sequence). CDR3 length: 15 residues. The V gene lost 4 bases and the J gene lost 7 bases, with 19 bases spanning the gap. The CDR3 protein is CASSPAGPTVNTQYF. In nucleotides, the CDR3 is TGTGCCAGCAGCCCGGCGGGGCCGACGGTTAATACGCAGTATTTT.

The genes are TRBV6-5 and TRBJ2-7; D gene unclear. V was pared by 6 bases and J by 1 base, with 7 bases between. CDR3 size: 12 residues. CDR1 MNHEY and CDR2 SVGAGI come from the germline V gene. DNA of the CDR3: TGTGCCAGCAGGACTGATTCCTACGAGCAGTACTTC. Encoded protein: CASRTDSYEQYF.

This clone appeared a few times. This rearrangement joins TRBV27 to TRBJ2-7; 10 bases fit TRBD2. V shed 5 bases, J shed 3 bases, and the junction held 7 bases outside the gene matches. Germline V gene sequence: CDR1 MNHEY, CDR2 SMNVEV (reference sequence). There are 15 residues in the CDR3. Written as DNA, the CDR3 is TGTGCCAGCAGTACTACACTAGCGGGAAACTACGAGCAGTACTTC. Encoded protein: CASSTTLAGNYEQYF.

This clone was seen a handful of times. The rearrangement joins TRBV5-4 to TRBJ2-7; maybe TRBD1 (6 bases). The CDR3 sequence is 11 residues long. Germline loops: CDR1 SGHNT, CDR2 YYREEE (reference sequence). V lost 4 bases to trimming and J lost 7 bases, with 9 bases between them. The DNA of the CDR3 is TGTGCCAGCAGCCCCGGGACAGAGCAGTACTTC. This codes for CASSPGTEQYF.